This TCR beta chain was obtained from a study of glioma-infiltrating T cells. The iRepertoire nested amplicon-rescue multiplex PCR amplified TCR alpha and beta CDR3s from RNA. TCRdb reprocessed the multiplex PCR reads via MiXCR and lists one record per CDR3 protein. The sample records 93,000 or so distinct CDR3 sequences, about 28% being singletons. With V trimmed by 1 base and J by 6 bases, 8 bases remained unmatched. The germline gives CDR1 SGHAT, CDR2 FQNNGV. The CDR3 has 15 amino acids. Study results and limitations: CDR3 overlap between tissue and blood was very small. Above-expected tissue-blood divergence occurred in all gliomas, most in low-grade ones.

Worth noting for this clonotype: What it binds is not known.

Sequenced material: glioma tissue, nonneoplastic brain tissue, or PBMCs (not recorded which). The chain joins TRBV11-2 to TRBJ2-5, with 7 nucleotides matching TRBD1. The receptor's source is a human donor with low-grade glioma or glioblastoma, undergoing nonglioma brain surgery, or in good health (not recorded which). DNA for the CDR3: TGTGCCAGCAGCTTAGGGGCAGGGGGAATGCAGACCCAGTACTTC. It yields the protein CASSLGAGGMQTQYF.